Shown below are 3 T cell receptor beta chains from a single sample sequenced in a study of blood T cell repertoires in COVID-19 (dated by TCRdb to 2020 to 2022). The library was built by means of the immunoSEQ multiplex PCR assay. Drawn from immuneACCESS, this table holds only the in-frame rearrangements with V and J called that TCRdb kept. Clones are partly lost; checked studies trace under half to an unresolved V gene and leave the rest unexplained. Here the sample has some 150,000 clones; approximately 87% occur a single time. Roughly 11% of the sample is taken by the ten largest. Sequencing input: peripheral blood. The receptors here all came from a woman aged 60-75 years with COVID-19, enrolled during active disease.

V usage is TRBV20-1 and J usage is TRBJ2-7, with D maybe TRBD2 (5 bases). Trimming removed 3 bases at V and 3 bases at J, with 12 bases between. This CDR3 region has 13 residues. Germline CDR1 DFQATT, CDR2 SNEGSKA (reference sequence). The CDR3 spells CSASPGRGYEQYF. CDR3 sequence (DNA): TGCAGTGCTAGTCCCGGTCGGGGCTACGAGCAGTACTTC.

This clone was observed a single time. The chain links TRBV6-6 to TRBJ1-4; D is unclear. This CDR3 has 14 residues. Germline CDR1 and CDR2: MNHNY and SVGAGI (reference sequence). Between the trimmed V and J ends, which lost 7 bases and 3 bases, there was a span of 12 bases. The CDR3 reads CASNRDGPNEKLFF. The CDR3 region has the DNA TGTGCCAGCAACCGGGATGGGCCTAATGAAAAACTGTTTTTT.

V usage is TRBV5-1 and J usage is TRBJ2-7; TRBD2 agrees at 12 bases. This CDR3 has 17 amino acids. Trimming cost V 0 bases and J 6 bases; bases outside gene matches: 10. Germline V gene lookup returns CDR1 SGHRS and CDR2 YFSETQ. CDR3 loop: CASSLVKTSGSEGEQYF. The CDR3 DNA reads as TGCGCCAGCAGCTTGGTAAAGACTAGCGGGAGTGAAGGCGAGCAGTACTTC.